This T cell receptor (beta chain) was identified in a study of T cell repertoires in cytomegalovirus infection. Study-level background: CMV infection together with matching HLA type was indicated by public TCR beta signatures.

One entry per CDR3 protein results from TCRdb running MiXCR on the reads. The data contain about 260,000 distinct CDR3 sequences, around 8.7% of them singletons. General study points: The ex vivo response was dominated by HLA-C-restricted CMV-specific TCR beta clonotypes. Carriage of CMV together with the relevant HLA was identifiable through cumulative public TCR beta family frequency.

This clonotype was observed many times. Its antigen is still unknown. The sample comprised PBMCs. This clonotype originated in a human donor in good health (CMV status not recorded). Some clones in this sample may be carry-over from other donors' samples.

CDR3 sequence (DNA): TGTGCCAGCAGCTTTGCATCCACAGGGTTCTCCTACGAGCAGTACTTC. It specifies CASSFASTGFSYEQYF. The chain carries TRBV7-2 and TRBJ2-7; TRBD1 might be the D (6 bases). The CDR3 consists of 16 residues. V dropped 3 bases and J dropped 0 bases, with 15 bases sitting between them. Germline-derived CDR1 and CDR2 are SGHTA and FQGNSA.